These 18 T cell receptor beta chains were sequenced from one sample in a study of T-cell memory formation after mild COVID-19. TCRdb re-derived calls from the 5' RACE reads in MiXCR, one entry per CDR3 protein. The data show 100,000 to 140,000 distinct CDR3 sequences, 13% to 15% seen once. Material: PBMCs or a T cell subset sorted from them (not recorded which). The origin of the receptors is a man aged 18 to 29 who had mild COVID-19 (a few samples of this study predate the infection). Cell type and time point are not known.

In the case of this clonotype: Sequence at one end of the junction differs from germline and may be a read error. The CDR3 nucleotides are TGTGCCAGCAGTTTGGTAACGGATGAAGCTCTCTTT. Translated: CASSLVTDEALF. V gene TRBV6-2 or TRBV6-3 combines with J gene TRBJ1-1; D ambiguous. The V gene's germline CDR1 is MNHEY and CDR2 SVGEGT. The CDR3 has 12 amino acids.

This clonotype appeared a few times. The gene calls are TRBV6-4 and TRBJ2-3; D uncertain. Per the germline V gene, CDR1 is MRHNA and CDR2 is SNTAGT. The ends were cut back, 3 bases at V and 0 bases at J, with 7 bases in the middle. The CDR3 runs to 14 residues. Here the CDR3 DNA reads TGTGCCAGCAGTGAACTGGGGAGCACAGATACGCAGTATTTT. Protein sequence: CASSELGSTDTQYF.

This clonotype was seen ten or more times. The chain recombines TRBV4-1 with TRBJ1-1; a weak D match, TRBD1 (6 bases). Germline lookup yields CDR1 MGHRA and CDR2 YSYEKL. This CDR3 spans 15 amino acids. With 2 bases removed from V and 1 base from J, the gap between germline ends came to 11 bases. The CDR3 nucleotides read TGCGCCAGCAGCCAACTCCAGGGGACGAACACTGAAGCTTTCTTT. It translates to CASSQLQGTNTEAFF.

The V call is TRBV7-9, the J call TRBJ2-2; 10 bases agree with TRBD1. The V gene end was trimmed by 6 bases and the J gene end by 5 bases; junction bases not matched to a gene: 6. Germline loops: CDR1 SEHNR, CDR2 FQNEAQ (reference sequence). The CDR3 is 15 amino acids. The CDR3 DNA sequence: TGTGCCAGCAGACCGACAGGGGGCGAGACCGGGGAGCTGTTTTTT. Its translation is CASRPTGGETGELFF. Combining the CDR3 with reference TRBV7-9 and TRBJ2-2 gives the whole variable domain DTGVSQNPRHKITKRGQNVTFRCDPISEHNRLYWYRQTLGQGPEFLTYFQNEAQLEKSRLLSDRFSAERPKGSFSTLEIQRTEQGDSAMYLCASRPTGGETGELFFGEGSRLTVL.

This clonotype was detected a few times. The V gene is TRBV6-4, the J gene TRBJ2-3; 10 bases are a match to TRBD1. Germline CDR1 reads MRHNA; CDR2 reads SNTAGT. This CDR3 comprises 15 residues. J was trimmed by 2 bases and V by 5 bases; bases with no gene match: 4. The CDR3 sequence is CASSLTGGTTDTQYF. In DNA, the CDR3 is TGTGCCAGCAGTCTGACAGGGGGCACCACAGATACGCAGTATTTT.

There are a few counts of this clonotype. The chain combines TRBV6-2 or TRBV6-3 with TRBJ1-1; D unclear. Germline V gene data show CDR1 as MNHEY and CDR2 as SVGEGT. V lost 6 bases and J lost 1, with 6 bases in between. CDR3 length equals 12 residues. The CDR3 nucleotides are TGTGCCAGCAGCGACCCGAACACTGAAGCTTTCTTT. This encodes CASSDPNTEAFF.

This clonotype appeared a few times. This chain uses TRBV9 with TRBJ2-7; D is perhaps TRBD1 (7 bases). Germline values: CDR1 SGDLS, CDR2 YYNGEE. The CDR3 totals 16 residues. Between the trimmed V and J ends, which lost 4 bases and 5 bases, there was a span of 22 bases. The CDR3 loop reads CASSSRGGGRGDEQYF. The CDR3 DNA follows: TGTGCCAGCAGCTCCCGGGGTGGGGGCAGGGGGGACGAGCAGTACTTC.

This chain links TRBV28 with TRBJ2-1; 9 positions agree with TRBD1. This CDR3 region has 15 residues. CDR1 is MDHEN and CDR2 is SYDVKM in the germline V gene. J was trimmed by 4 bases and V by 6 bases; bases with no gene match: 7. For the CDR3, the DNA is TGTGCCAGCAGACCTCGGGACAGGGTATACAATGAGCAGTTCTTC. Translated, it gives CASRPRDRVYNEQFF.

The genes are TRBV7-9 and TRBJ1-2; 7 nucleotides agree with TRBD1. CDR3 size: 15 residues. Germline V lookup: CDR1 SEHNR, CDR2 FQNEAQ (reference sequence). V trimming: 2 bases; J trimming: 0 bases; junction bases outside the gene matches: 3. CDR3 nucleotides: TGTGCCAGCAGCTTATCGGACAGGACTAACTATGGCTACACCTTC. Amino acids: CASSLSDRTNYGYTF.

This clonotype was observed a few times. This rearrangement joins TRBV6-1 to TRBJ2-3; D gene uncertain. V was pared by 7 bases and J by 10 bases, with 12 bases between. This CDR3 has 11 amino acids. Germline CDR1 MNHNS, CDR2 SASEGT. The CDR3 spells CASNGPTAQYF. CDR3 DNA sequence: TGTGCCAGCAACGGACCTACGGCGCAGTATTTT.

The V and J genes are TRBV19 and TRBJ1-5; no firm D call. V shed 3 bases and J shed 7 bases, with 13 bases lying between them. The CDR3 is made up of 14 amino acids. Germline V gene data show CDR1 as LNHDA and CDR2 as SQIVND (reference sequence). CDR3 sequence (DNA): TGTGCCAGTAGTATGATGGGGATCGGGCAGCCCCAGCATTTT. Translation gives CASSMMGIGQPQHF.

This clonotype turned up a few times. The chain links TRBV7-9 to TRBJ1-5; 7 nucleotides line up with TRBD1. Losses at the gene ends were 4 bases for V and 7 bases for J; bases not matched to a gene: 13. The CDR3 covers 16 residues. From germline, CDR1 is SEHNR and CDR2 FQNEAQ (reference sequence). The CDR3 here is CASSSGQAPWRQPQHF. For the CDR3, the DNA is TGTGCCAGCAGCTCCGGACAGGCGCCTTGGCGACAGCCCCAGCATTTT.

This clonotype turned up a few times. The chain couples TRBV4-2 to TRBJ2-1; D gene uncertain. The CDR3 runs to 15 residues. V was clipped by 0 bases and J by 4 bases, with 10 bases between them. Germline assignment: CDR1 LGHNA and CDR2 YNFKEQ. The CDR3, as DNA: TGTGCCAGCAGCCAAGATGTGTTCACATACAATGAGCAGTTCTTC. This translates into CASSQDVFTYNEQFF.

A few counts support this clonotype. DNA of the CDR3: TGTGCCAGCAGCTGGCCGGGACAGGGGCATCCAGATACGCAGTATTTT. Protein: CASSWPGQGHPDTQYF. V gene TRBV7-2 combines with J gene TRBJ2-3, with 10 bases matching TRBD1. Germline V gene lookup returns CDR1 SGHTA and CDR2 FQGNSA. Germline trimming cut 4 bases from V and 4 bases from J; bases unmatched to any gene: 8. The CDR3 sequence is 16 residues long. Filled out from reference TRBV7-2 and TRBJ2-3, the complete variable domain reads GAGVSQSPSNKVTEKGKDVELRCDPISGHTALYWYRQSLGQGLEFLIYFQGNSAPDKSGLPSDRFSAERTGGSVSTLTIQRTQQEDSAVYLCASSWPGQGHPDTQYFGPGTRLTVL.

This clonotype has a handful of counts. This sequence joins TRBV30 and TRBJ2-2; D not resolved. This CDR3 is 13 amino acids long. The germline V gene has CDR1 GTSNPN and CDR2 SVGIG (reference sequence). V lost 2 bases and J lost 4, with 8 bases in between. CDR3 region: CAWSYAGTGELFF. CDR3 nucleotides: TGTGCCTGGAGTTATGCAGGCACCGGGGAGCTGTTTTTT.

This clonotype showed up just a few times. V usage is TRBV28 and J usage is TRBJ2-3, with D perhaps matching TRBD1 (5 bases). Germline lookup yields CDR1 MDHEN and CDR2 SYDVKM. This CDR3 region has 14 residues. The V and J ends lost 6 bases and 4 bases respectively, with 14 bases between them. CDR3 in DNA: TGTGCCAGCAGCCCTGACAGAACCCCAGATACGCAGTATTTT. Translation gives CASSPDRTPDTQYF. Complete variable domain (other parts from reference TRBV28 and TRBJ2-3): DVKVTQSSRYLVKRTGEKVFLECVQDMDHENMFWYRQDPGLGLRLIYFSYDVKMKEKGDIPEGYSVSREKKERFSLILESASTNQTSMYLCASSPDRTPDTQYFGPGTRLTVL.

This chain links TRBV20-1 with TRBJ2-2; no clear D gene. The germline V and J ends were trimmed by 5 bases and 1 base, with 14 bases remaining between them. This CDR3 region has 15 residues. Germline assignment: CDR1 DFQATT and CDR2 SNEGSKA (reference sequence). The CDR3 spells CSAGRSSWNTGELFF. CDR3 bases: TGCAGTGCTGGAAGGAGCAGTTGGAACACCGGGGAGCTGTTTTTT.

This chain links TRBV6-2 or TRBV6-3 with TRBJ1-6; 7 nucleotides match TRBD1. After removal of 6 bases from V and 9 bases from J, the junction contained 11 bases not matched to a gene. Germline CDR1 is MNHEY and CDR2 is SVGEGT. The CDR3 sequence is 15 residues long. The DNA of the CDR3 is TGTGCCAGCAGCGCCACAGGGGAGGCATTTTCACCCCTCCACTTT. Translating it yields CASSATGEAFSPLHF.